Listed below are T cell receptor beta chains from one sample, sequenced in a study of identical twins. TCRdb itself ran the 5' RACE reads through MiXCR, one entry per CDR3 protein. Of around 370,000 distinct CDR3 sequences in the sample, 9% were seen once. The sequenced sample was naive T cells sorted from blood. Receptors originate from a woman between 50 and 59 years old in good health. The CDR3 runs from the conserved cysteine through the conserved F or W. Fields, in order: J gene, V gene, CDR3 protein.

>TRBJ2-7|TRBV7-6
CASSPGLRGSSYEQYF
>TRBJ1-4|TRBV27
CASSLSRVGNEKLFF
>TRBJ2-7|TRBV29-1
CSVEIGNPVGEQYF
>TRBJ2-1|TRBV5-5
CASSSWAQDEQFF
>TRBJ2-3|TRBV2
CASVNGRWGRGDTQYF
>TRBJ2-1|TRBV2
CASSRGHQESGRSGQFF
>TRBJ2-7|TRBV10-3
CAIRGGLAGTVQYF
>TRBJ2-5|TRBV12-3/TRBV12-4
CASAAGGRETQYF
>TRBJ2-1|TRBV7-9
CASSLPLSRYNEQFF
>TRBJ2-1|TRBV19
CASSTAGTRNNEQFF
>TRBJ1-5|TRBV18
CASSPLGPTNQPQHF
>TRBJ1-5|TRBV13
CASSLGPWDQPQHF
>TRBJ1-5|TRBV5-4
CASSLGGVSNQPQHF
>TRBJ2-1|TRBV2
CASSDVSPSSYNEQFF
>TRBJ1-6|TRBV5-4
CASSFRREGSPLHF
>TRBJ1-2|TRBV7-9
CASTSDGYYGYTF
>TRBJ1-5|TRBV7-7
CASSLCRHNQPQHF
>TRBJ2-3|TRBV6-6
CASSYRGLVKYF
>TRBJ2-7|TRBV29-1
CSVEEGDSSYEQYF
>TRBJ2-1|TRBV19
CASSPRVAGGSNEQFF
>TRBJ2-1|TRBV5-6
CASSLVVAVRGSEDEQFF
>TRBJ1-2|TRBV24-1
CATGHRDSYGYTF
>TRBJ2-3|TRBV12-5
CASGSLMGSLQYF
>TRBJ2-7|TRBV4-1
CASSQARGSYEQYF
>TRBJ2-3|TRBV11-2
CASSFQRGKDTQYF
>TRBJ1-2|TRBV30
CAWSVLSEGGYTF
>TRBJ2-7|TRBV18
CASSRGQADIPYEQYF
>TRBJ2-5|TRBV4-1
CASSQDQTIPQGYQETQYF
>TRBJ2-1|TRBV10-3
CAIRPGLAGGEQFF
>TRBJ2-1|TRBV14
CASSPRLAGVAYNEQFF
>TRBJ2-1|TRBV10-3
CAISQREDHNEQFF
>TRBJ2-7|TRBV7-9
CASSLSGLATYEQYF
>TRBJ1-2|TRBV28
CASSVGGGLGYTF
>TRBJ1-1|TRBV27
CASTPTSRNTEAFF
>TRBJ2-7|TRBV27
CASSRGTLYEQYF
>TRBJ2-3|TRBV3-1
CASSRTSGSVDTQYF
>TRBJ2-5|TRBV5-5
CASSLVSSGREETQYF
>TRBJ2-2|TRBV6-5
CASSPAGGRGGTGELFF
>TRBJ2-7|TRBV12-3/TRBV12-4
CASTPTVGSGDYEQYF
>TRBJ2-3|TRBV29-1
CSATPMGLGISTDTQYF
>TRBJ2-3|TRBV11-3
CASSLVGADTDTQYF
>TRBJ1-2|TRBV6-5
CASEGQDGYTF
>TRBJ1-1|TRBV12-3/TRBV12-4
CASSLQKGVTEAFF
>TRBJ2-3|TRBV5-1
CASSAYRGLAGGYSTDTQYF
>TRBJ2-3|TRBV29-1
CSVLWGADTQYF
>TRBJ1-2|TRBV20-1
CSANRGNGYTF
>TRBJ2-1|TRBV12-3/TRBV12-4
CASSTSGSRYNEQFF
>TRBJ2-7|TRBV9
CASSVGPSYEQYF
>TRBJ2-5|TRBV15
CATSVRTDQETQYF
>TRBJ1-1|TRBV4-2
CASSQDAANTEAFF
>TRBJ2-3|TRBV6-1
CATRGLLPNPTQYF
>TRBJ2-1|TRBV5-1
CASSRGLARNEQFF
>TRBJ1-5|TRBV12-3/TRBV12-4
CASSYDPSNQPQHF